These 25 T cell receptor beta chains originate from one sample sequenced in a study of blood T cell repertoires in COVID-19. TCRdb keeps only in-frame clones here, not all; method: immunoSEQ multiplex PCR. Of some 700,000 clones listed, 75% to 90% are singletons. The specimen sequenced was peripheral blood. The receptors stem from a woman between 18 and 29 years old with acute or convalescent COVID-19.

The rearrangement uses TRBV29-1 and TRBJ1-2; D may be TRBD1 (5 bases). The CDR3 totals 11 residues. Trimming stripped 3 bases from V and 4 bases from J, with 6 bases between. Germline values: CDR1 SQVTM, CDR2 ANQGSEA. The CDR3 nucleotides read TGCAGCGTTGATGACAGCTATGGCTACACCTTC. Translating gives CSVDDSYGYTF.

V gene TRBV12-5 combines with J gene TRBJ2-2; 8 bases are shared with TRBD1. The CDR3 loop spans 17 amino acids. Trimming at V came to 5 bases and at J to 0 bases, leaving 8 bases not matched to a gene. Germline V gene lookup returns CDR1 LGHNT and CDR2 FRNRAP. CDR3 region: CASGLLTGGTNTGELFF. For the CDR3, the DNA is TGTGCTAGTGGTCTGTTAACAGGGGGTACGAACACCGGGGAGCTGTTTTTT.

The rearrangement links TRBV10-3 to TRBJ1-5; 8 bases are shared with TRBD1. Per germline, CDR1 ENHRY and CDR2 SYGVKD. The CDR3 length is 14 residues. Germline trimming cut 4 bases from V and 5 bases from J; bases unmatched to any gene: 4. The CDR3 loop reads CAISAQGADQPQHF. In DNA, the CDR3 is TGTGCCATCAGTGCGCAGGGGGCCGATCAGCCCCAGCATTTT.

The rearrangement links TRBV7-2 to TRBJ2-3, with no clear D. The CDR3 totals 12 residues. Trimming pared 6 bases from V and 1 base from J, leaving 5 bases between. The germline V gene has CDR1 SGHTA and CDR2 FQGNSA. The CDR3 region has the DNA TGTGCCAGCAGGGCGGGCACAGATACGCAGTATTTT. Its protein is CASRAGTDTQYF.

The rearrangement links TRBV6-5 to TRBJ1-2; D may be TRBD1 (5 bases). Trimming cost V 5 bases and J 7 bases, with 17 bases left between them. Germline CDR1 reads MNHEY; CDR2 reads SVGAGI. The CDR3 covers 14 residues. For the CDR3, the DNA is TGTGCCAGCAGTACCGGGGGGGGAAGGAGTGGCTACACCTTC. This sequence encodes CASSTGGGRSGYTF.

This clone was observed once. The chain combines TRBV5-6 with TRBJ1-2, with D possibly being TRBD1 (6 bases). Deletions cut 4 bases from V and 5 bases from J, with 18 bases between. Germline V gene sequence: CDR1 SGHDT, CDR2 YYEEEE. The CDR3 has 15 amino acids. Here the CDR3 reads CASSLVMTGPYGYTF. For the CDR3, the DNA is TGTGCCAGCAGCCTCGTGATGACAGGCCCGTATGGCTACACCTTC.

V and J are TRBV24-1 and TRBJ1-1; D not resolved. The ends were cut back, 5 bases at V and 1 base at J, with 7 bases in the middle. Germline CDR1 is KGHDR and CDR2 is SFDVKD. The CDR3 consists of 13 residues. CDR3 DNA: TGTGCCACCAGTGTGGGCCAGAACACTGAAGCTTTCTTT. Translated: CATSVGQNTEAFF.

The chain couples TRBV25-1 to TRBJ1-1, with 8 bases matching TRBD1. This CDR3 has 14 residues. Germline trimming cut 6 bases from V and 0 bases from J; bases unmatched to any gene: 3. Looked up from germline, CDR1 is MGHDK and CDR2 is SYGVNS. DNA of the CDR3: TGTGCCAGCAGGGGACAGGCCATGAACACTGAAGCTTTCTTT. Its translation: CASRGQAMNTEAFF.

The genes are TRBV2 and TRBJ1-2, with 9 positions matching TRBD1. Looked up from germline, CDR1 is SNHLY and CDR2 is FYNNEI. Unmatched junction bases numbered 8, after V lost 4 bases and J lost 2 bases. The CDR3 sequence is 16 residues long. CDR3 DNA sequence: TGTGCCAGCAGTGTTGACAGGGGGTCTCTCAACTATGGCTACACCTTC. This encodes CASSVDRGSLNYGYTF.

The V call is TRBV7-8, the J call TRBJ2-2; D perhaps matches TRBD2 (6 bases). This CDR3 contains 14 residues. Germline lookup yields CDR1 SGHVS and CDR2 FQNEAQ. The germline V and J ends were trimmed by 7 bases and 0 bases, with 9 bases remaining between them. The CDR3, as DNA: TGTGCCAGCACCCCGGGGGCGAACACCGGGGAGCTGTTTTTT. As protein: CASTPGANTGELFF.

CDR3 region: CASSTGGAGETQYF. The CDR3 DNA reads TGCGCCAGCAGCACCGGGGGGGCCGGCGAGACCCAGTACTTC. This sequence joins TRBV5-1 and TRBJ2-5; 8 nucleotides match TRBD2. J gave up 5 bases and V 4 bases, and 7 bases lay outside the gene matches. In germline, CDR1 is SGHRS, CDR2 YFSETQ. The CDR3 length is 14 residues.

J is TRBJ1-5 and V is TRBV6-7; 8 bases are shared with TRBD1. TRBV6-7 is labeled an ORF, and its function is uncertain. The CDR3 consists of 18 residues. V shed 5 bases, J shed 9 bases, and the junction held 21 bases outside the gene matches. The CDR3 loop reads CASSKGWDRLITVGPQHF. The DNA of the CDR3 is TGTGCCAGCAGTAAGGGTTGGGACAGGTTAATAACAGTTGGGCCCCAGCATTTT.

The chain recombines TRBV6-6 with TRBJ1-5; tentatively, D is TRBD1 (5 bases). The CDR3 is 13 residues long. The V end lost 5 bases, the J end lost 6 bases, and 11 bases lay between the germline ends. Germline V lookup: CDR1 MNHNY, CDR2 SVGAGI (reference sequence). CDR3: CASSTMGGQPQHF. The DNA for the CDR3 is TGTGCCAGCAGTACGATGGGGGGTCAGCCCCAGCATTTT.

The chain links TRBV3-1 (or the pseudogene TRBV3-2) to TRBJ2-7; D is ambiguous. The CDR3 is 14 residues long. V lost 1 base to trimming and J lost 3 bases, with 10 bases between them. The V gene's germline CDR1 is LGHDT and CDR2 YNNKEL (reference sequence). CDR3 DNA: TGTGCCAGCAGCCAAGGTTGGGCTTTCTACGAGCAGTACTTC. It yields the protein CASSQGWAFYEQYF.

Here the CDR3 DNA reads TGTGCCTGGAGCCCCGGGACAAATCAGCCCCAGCATTTT. Its protein product is CAWSPGTNQPQHF. This chain joins TRBV30 and TRBJ1-5, with D perhaps matching TRBD1 (6 bases). Trimming took off 3 bases at V and 4 bases at J, with 10 bases between the two ends. Germline V CDR1 and CDR2: GTSNPN, SVGIG (reference sequence). The CDR3 covers 13 residues. The variable domain in full, with the rest retrieved from reference TRBV30 and TRBJ1-5, is SQTIHQWPATLVQPVGSPLSLECTVEGTSNPNLYWYRQAAGRGLQLLFYSVGIGQISSEVPQNLSASRPQDRQFILSSKKLLLSDSGFYLCAWSPGTNQPQHFGDGTRLSIL.

V and J are TRBV6-2 or TRBV6-3 and TRBJ2-1, with 9 bases lining up with TRBD1. This CDR3 has 17 residues. In germline, CDR1 is MNHEY, CDR2 SVGEGT. With V trimmed by 5 bases and J by 7 bases, 15 bases remained unmatched. The CDR3 protein is CASSPGTGYSTDNEQFF. In nucleotides, the CDR3 is TGTGCCAGCAGTCCCGGGACAGGGTACTCTACGGATAATGAGCAGTTCTTC.

V gene TRBV6-5 combines with J gene TRBJ2-7; 8 bases line up with TRBD2. Germline loops: CDR1 MNHEY, CDR2 SVGAGI. The CDR3 runs 14 residues. With V trimmed by 10 bases and J by 0 bases, 8 bases remained unmatched. The CDR3, as DNA: TGTGCCACCTCCAACGGGGGGGGCTCCTACGAGCAGTACTTC. Its protein product is CATSNGGGSYEQYF.

J is TRBJ1-1 and V is TRBV3-1 (or the pseudogene TRBV3-2), with 10 positions matching TRBD1. Germline V gene data show CDR1 as LGHDT and CDR2 as YNNKEL (reference sequence). There are 17 residues in the CDR3. The J segment lost 4 bases and the V segment lost 0 bases, leaving 8 bases of the junction unmatched. The CDR3 loop is CASSQEDRGHWGTEAFF. The CDR3, as DNA: TGTGCCAGCAGCCAAGAAGACAGGGGGCACTGGGGCACTGAAGCTTTCTTT.

The CDR3 DNA sequence: TGCGCCAGCAGCCCAGGGGGTTGGTACGAGCAGTACTTC. This encodes CASSPGGWYEQYF. The chain is built from TRBV4-1 and TRBJ2-7; 7 bases map to TRBD1. V lost 4 bases to trimming and J lost 4 bases; unmatched junction nucleotides: 4. CDR3 length: 13 residues. The germline CDR1 and CDR2 sequences are MGHRA and YSYEKL.

This chain connects TRBV28 to TRBJ1-2, with D possibly TRBD1 on 5 matching bases. Trimming took 7 bases from V and 5 from J, leaving 20 bases between them. Germline V gives CDR1 MDHEN, CDR2 SYDVKM. CDR3 length equals 15 residues. CDR3 sequence reads: CASTRGGQGGYGYTF. The CDR3 bases are TGTGCCAGCACCCGCGGAGGGCAGGGAGGTTATGGCTACACCTTC.

V usage is TRBV18 and J usage is TRBJ2-5; TRBD1 matches 9 bases. This CDR3 region has 15 residues. Germline V gene sequence: CDR1 KGHSH, CDR2 LQKENI. V was clipped by 3 bases and J by 6 bases; unmatched bases: 8. The CDR3 nucleotides are TGTGCCAGCTCACCGGGGACAGGGACCGGGCAGACCCAGTACTTC. As protein: CASSPGTGTGQTQYF.

The CDR3: CASRQSGRQVATNEKLFF. The DNA for the CDR3 is TGTGCCAGTCGACAGTCAGGCCGGCAAGTTGCAACTAATGAAAAACTGTTTTTT. V usage is TRBV19 and J usage is TRBJ1-4, with D maybe TRBD1 (5 bases). Germline V gene sequence: CDR1 LNHDA, CDR2 SQIVND (reference sequence). Deletions cut 8 bases from V and 0 bases from J, with 22 bases between. CDR3 length equals 18 residues.

The CDR3 DNA sequence: TGTGCCAGTAGTATAAGCTTTATAGCCAAAAACATTCAGTACTTC. It translates to CASSISFIAKNIQYF. This sequence joins TRBV19 and TRBJ2-4; no definite D call. The CDR3 totals 15 residues. V was clipped by 2 bases and J by 0 bases, with 8 bases between them. The germline CDR1 and CDR2 sequences are LNHDA and SQIVND (reference sequence).

The chain recombines TRBV2 with TRBJ1-5; 7 bases fit TRBD1. J lost 1 base, V lost 5 bases, and 5 bases had no gene match. The germline V gene has CDR1 SNHLY and CDR2 FYNNEI. The CDR3 length is 15 residues. The CDR3 DNA is TGTGCCAGCAGTTGGGACAGCACGAGCAATCAGCCCCAGCATTTT. Protein: CASSWDSTSNQPQHF.

The chain recombines TRBV6-2 or TRBV6-3 with TRBJ1-5; 11 bases align to TRBD1. J gave up 6 bases and V 5 bases, and 6 bases lay outside the gene matches. Germline V gene sequence: CDR1 MNHEY, CDR2 SVGEGT. This CDR3 is built from 15 residues. CDR3 DNA: TGTGCCAGCAGTCAGGACAGGGGGCTTGGTCAGCCCCAGCATTTT. It codes for CASSQDRGLGQPQHF.